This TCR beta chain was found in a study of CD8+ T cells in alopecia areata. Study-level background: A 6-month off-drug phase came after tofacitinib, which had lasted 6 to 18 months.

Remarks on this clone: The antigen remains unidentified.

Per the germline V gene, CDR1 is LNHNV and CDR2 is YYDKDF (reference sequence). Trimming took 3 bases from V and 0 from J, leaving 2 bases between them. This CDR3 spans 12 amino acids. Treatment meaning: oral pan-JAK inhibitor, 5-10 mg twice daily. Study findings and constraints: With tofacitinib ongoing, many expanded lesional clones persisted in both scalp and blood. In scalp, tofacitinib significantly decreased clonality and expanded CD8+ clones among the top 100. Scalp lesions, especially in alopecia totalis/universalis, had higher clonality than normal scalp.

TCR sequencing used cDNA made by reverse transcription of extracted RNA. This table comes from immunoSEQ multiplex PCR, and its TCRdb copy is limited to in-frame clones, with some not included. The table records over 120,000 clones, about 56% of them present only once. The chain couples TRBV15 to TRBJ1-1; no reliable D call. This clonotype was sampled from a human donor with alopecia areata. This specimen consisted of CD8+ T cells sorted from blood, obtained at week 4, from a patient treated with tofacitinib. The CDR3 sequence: CATSSVNTEAFF. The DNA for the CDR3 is TGTGCCACCAGCAGTGTGAACACTGAAGCTTTCTTT. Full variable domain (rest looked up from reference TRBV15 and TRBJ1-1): DAMVIQNPRYQVTQFGKPVTLSCSQTLNHNVMYWYQQKSSQAPKLLFHYYDKDFNNEADTPDNFQSRRPNTSFCFLDIRSPGLGDTAMYLCATSSVNTEAFFGQGTRLTVV.